The 3 T cell receptor beta chains in this list originate from one sample, sequenced in a study of cytomegalovirus exposure and HLA in healthy donors. 60 Vbeta and 13 Jbeta primers were used in PCR. Assay: immunoSEQ multiplex PCR; the TCRdb copy retains only in-frame clones and omits some. The sample has 130,000 or so clones, 84% seen once; the top ten hold under 3%. Sequencing was performed on PBMCs. The receptors originated from a woman between 18 and 29 years old in good health and CMV-seropositive.

The J gene is TRBJ1-2, the V gene TRBV30; the D gene is possibly TRBD1 (5 bases). Germline V gives CDR1 GTSNPN, CDR2 SVGIG (reference sequence). The V end was cut by 5 bases, the J end by 3 bases, with 13 bases between. The CDR3 spans 13 residues. This chain's CDR3 is CAWRGKVDYGYTF. In nucleotides, the CDR3 is TGTGCCTGGCGGGGGAAGGTGGACTATGGCTACACCTTC. Complete variable domain (other parts from reference TRBV30 and TRBJ1-2): SQTIHQWPATLVQPVGSPLSLECTVEGTSNPNLYWYRQAAGRGLQLLFYSVGIGQISSEVPQNLSASRPQDRQFILSSKKLLLSDSGFYLCAWRGKVDYGYTFGSGTRLTVV.

The chain has TRBV11-1 and TRBJ2-2; TRBD2 agrees at 10 bases. Per the germline V gene, CDR1 is SGHAT and CDR2 is FQDESV (reference sequence). J lost 5 bases, V lost 2 bases, and 11 bases had no gene match. The CDR3 consists of 18 residues. CDR3: CASSLLAGASKVTGELFF. CDR3 bases: TGTGCCAGCAGCTTACTAGCGGGGGCGTCCAAGGTAACCGGGGAGCTGTTTTTT.

This clone has just one count. This chain links TRBV5-4 with TRBJ2-5, with D perhaps TRBD1 (6 bases). Looked up from germline, CDR1 is SGHNT and CDR2 is YYREEE (reference sequence). Trimming removed 1 base at V and 2 bases at J, with 12 bases between. The CDR3 consists of 15 residues. This CDR3 is CASSLPGADQETQYF. The CDR3 nucleotides are TGTGCCAGCAGCTTGCCAGGGGCCGATCAAGAGACCCAGTACTTC.